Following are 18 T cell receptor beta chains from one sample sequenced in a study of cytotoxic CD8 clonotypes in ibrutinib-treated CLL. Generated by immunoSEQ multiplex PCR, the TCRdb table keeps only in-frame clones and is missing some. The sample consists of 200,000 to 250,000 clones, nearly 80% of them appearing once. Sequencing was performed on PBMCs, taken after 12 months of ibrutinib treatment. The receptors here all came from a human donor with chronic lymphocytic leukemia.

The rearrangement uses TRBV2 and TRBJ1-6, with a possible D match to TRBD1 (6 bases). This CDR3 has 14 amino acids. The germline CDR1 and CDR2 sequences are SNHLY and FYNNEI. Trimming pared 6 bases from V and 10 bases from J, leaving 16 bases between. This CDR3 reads CASREQGRVSPLHF. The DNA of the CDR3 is TGTGCCAGCAGGGAACAGGGAAGGGTGTCACCCCTCCACTTT. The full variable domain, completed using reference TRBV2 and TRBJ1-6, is EPEVTQTPSHQVTQMGQEVILRCVPISNHLYFYWYRQILGQKVEFLVSFYNNEISEKSEIFDDQFSVERPDGSNFTLKIRSTKLEDSAMYFCASREQGRVSPLHFGNGTRLTVT.

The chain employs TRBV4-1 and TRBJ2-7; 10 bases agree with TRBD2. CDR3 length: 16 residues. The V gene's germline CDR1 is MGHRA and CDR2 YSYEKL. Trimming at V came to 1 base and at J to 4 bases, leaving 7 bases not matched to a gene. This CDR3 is CASSQGELAGVYEQYF. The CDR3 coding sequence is TGCGCCAGCAGCCAAGGAGAGCTAGCGGGAGTTTACGAGCAGTACTTC.

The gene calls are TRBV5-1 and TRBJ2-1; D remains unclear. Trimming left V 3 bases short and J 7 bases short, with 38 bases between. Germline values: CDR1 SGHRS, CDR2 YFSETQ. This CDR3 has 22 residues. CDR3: CASSSGFFSLLSIPKKFNEQFF. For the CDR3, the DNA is TGCGCCAGCAGCTCGGGCTTCTTCAGTTTGTTGAGTATCCCCAAGAAGTTTAATGAGCAGTTCTTC.

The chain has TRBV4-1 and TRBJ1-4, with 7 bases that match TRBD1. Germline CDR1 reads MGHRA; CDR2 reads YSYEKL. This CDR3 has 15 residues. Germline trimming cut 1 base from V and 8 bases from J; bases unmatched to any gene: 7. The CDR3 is CASSQGKQGTEKLFF. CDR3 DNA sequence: TGCGCCAGCAGCCAAGGAAAACAGGGGACCGAAAAACTGTTTTTT.

CDR3: CASSLSTRALYNEQFF. The CDR3 DNA sequence: TGTGCCAGCAGCTTATCTACAAGGGCCTTATACAATGAGCAGTTCTTC. This chain connects TRBV7-2 to TRBJ2-1; no definite D call. V was trimmed by 2 bases and J by 4 bases, leaving 15 bases between them. Germline-derived CDR1 and CDR2 are SGHTA and FQGNSA. CDR3 length: 16 amino acids.

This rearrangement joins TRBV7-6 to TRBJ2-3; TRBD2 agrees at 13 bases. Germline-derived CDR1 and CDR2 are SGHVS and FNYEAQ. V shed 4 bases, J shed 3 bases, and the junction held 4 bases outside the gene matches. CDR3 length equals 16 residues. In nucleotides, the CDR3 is TGTGCCAGCAGCTCCGTGACTAGCGGGAGGACAGATACGCAGTATTTT. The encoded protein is CASSSVTSGRTDTQYF. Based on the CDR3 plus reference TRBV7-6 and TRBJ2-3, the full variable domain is GAGVSQSPRYKVTKRGQDVALRCDPISGHVSLYWYRQALGQGPEFLTYFNYEAQQDKSGLPNDRFSAERPEGSISTLTIQRTEQRDSAMYRCASSSVTSGRTDTQYFGPGTRLTVL.

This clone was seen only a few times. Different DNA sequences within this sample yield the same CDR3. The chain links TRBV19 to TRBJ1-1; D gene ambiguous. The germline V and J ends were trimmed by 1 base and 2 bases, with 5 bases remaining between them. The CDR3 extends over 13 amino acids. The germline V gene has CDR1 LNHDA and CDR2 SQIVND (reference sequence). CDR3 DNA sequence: TGTGCCAGTAGTATAGGGGTTAACACTGAAGCTTTCTTT. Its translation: CASSIGVNTEAFF.

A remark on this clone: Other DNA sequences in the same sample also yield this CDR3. In DNA form, the CDR3 reads TGTGCCAGCTCCCGGGGGGAGAACACTGAAGCTTTCTTT. Protein product: CASSRGENTEAFF. The chain combines TRBV18 with TRBJ1-1; TRBD1 is a possible D gene (5 bases). Germline lookup yields CDR1 KGHSH and CDR2 LQKENI. This CDR3 is 13 amino acids long. V lost 6 bases to trimming and J lost 1 base, with 9 bases between them.

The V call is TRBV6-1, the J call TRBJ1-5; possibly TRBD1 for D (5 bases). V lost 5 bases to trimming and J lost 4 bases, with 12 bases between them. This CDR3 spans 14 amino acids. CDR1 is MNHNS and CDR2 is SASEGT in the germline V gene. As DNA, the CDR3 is TGTGCCAGCAGTTTCTTGGGACTTAATCAGCCCCAGCATTTT. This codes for CASSFLGLNQPQHF.

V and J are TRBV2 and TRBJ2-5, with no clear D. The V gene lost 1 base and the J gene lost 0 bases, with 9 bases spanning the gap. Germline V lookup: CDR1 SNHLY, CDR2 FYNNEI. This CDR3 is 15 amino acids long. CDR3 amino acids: CASSEEQTHQETQYF. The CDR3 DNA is TGTGCCAGCAGTGAAGAACAGACCCACCAAGAGACCCAGTACTTC.

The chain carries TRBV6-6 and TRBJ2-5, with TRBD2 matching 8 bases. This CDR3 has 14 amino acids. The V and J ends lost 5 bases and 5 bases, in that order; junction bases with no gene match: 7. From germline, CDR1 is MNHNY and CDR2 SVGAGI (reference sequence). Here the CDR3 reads CASSLTAGAETQYF. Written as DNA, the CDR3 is TGTGCCAGCAGTCTAACAGCGGGAGCGGAGACCCAGTACTTC.

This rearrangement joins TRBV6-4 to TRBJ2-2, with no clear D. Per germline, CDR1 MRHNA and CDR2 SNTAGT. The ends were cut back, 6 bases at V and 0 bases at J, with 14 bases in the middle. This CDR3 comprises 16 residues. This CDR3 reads CASRRDPISNTGELFF. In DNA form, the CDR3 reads TGTGCCAGCAGAAGAGACCCCATTTCGAACACCGGGGAGCTGTTTTTT.

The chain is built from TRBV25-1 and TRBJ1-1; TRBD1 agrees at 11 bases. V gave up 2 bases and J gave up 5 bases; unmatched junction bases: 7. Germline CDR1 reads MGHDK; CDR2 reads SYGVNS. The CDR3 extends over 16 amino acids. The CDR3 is CASSEGQGAWKTEAFF. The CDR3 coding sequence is TGTGCCAGCAGTGAAGGACAGGGGGCATGGAAGACTGAAGCTTTCTTT.

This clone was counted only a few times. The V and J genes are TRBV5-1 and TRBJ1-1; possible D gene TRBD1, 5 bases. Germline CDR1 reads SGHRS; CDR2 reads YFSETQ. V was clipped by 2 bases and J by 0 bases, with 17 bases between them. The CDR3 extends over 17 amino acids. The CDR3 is CASSFGTVGIVNTEAFF. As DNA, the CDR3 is TGCGCCAGCAGCTTCGGGACGGTGGGCATAGTGAACACTGAAGCTTTCTTT.

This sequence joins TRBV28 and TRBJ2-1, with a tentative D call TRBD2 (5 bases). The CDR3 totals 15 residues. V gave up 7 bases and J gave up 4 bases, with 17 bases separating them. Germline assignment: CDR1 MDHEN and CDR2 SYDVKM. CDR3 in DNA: TGTGCCAGCAACTTGGGAGAACTGGGGTACAATGAGCAGTTCTTC. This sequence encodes CASNLGELGYNEQFF.

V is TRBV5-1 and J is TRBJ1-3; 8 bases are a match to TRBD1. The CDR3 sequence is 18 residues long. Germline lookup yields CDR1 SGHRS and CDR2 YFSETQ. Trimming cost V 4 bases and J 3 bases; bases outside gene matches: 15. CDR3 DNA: TGCGCCAGCAGCCCACGTAAAACAGGGGGAGCTTTTGGAAACACCATATATTTT. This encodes CASSPRKTGGAFGNTIYF. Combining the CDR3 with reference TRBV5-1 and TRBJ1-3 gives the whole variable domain KAGVTQTPRYLIKTRGQQVTLSCSPISGHRSVSWYQQTPGQGLQFLFEYFSETQRNKGNFPGRFSGRQFSNSRSEMNVSTLELGDSALYLCASSPRKTGGAFGNTIYFGEGSWLTVV.

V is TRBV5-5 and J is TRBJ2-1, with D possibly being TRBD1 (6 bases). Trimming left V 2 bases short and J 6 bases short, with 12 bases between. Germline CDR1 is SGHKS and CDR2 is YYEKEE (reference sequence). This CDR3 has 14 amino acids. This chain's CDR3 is CASSFGTIPNEQFF. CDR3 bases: TGTGCCAGCAGCTTCGGGACAATACCCAATGAGCAGTTCTTC.

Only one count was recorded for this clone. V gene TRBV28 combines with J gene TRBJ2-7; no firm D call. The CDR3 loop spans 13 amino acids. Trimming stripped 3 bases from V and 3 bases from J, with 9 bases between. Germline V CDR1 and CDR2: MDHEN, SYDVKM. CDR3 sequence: CASSFLPNYEQYF. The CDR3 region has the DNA TGTGCCAGCAGTTTTCTTCCTAACTACGAGCAGTACTTC.